This TCR beta chain is from a study of blood T cell repertoires in COVID-19. As originally analysed: Reference gene primer amplification gave estimated nucleated cell counts. TCRdb's copy holds only in-frame clones and misses some; the assay was immunoSEQ multiplex PCR. That table furnishes V, J and clone size, whereas the DNA furnished D and trimming. The table includes 250,000 to 350,000 clones, more than 85% detected once. Germline V gene data show CDR1 as SGHAT and CDR2 as FQDESV (reference sequence). V was shortened by 3 bases and J by 0 bases, with 10 bases between the two germline ends. This CDR3 is built from 15 residues.

Sequences were obtained from peripheral blood. The rearrangement uses TRBV11-1 and TRBJ2-3, with TRBD2 as a possible D gene (6 bases). The clonotype comes from a man aged 25 to 45 with acute or convalescent COVID-19. CDR3 coding DNA: TGTGCCAGCAGCTTTTACGGGGGTAGCACAGATACGCAGTATTTT. It encodes CASSFYGGSTDTQYF.